This is a list of T cell receptor beta chains from one sample in a study of shared clonotypes between healthy human individuals. Produced via immunoSEQ multiplex PCR; TCRdb's table is partial and in-frame only. The sample has about 2.4 million clones, approximately 92% seen once. Sequencing input: naive CD4+ T cells sorted from blood. These receptors were taken from a man aged 18 to 29 in good health. CDR3s include the opening cysteine and the closing phenylalanine or tryptophan. A D gene is named only where the DNA matches it firmly. The size of a clone is reported for some rows only, either as once, few or many, or as a class for expanded clones.

TGTGCCAGCAGCTTGGGGGACACTTGGAACACCGGGGAGCTGTTTTTT,CASSLGDTWNTGELFF,NA,NA,TRBV5-4,TRBJ2-2
TGTGCCATCAGGGAGGGGACAGGGGTATATGGCTACACCTTC,CAIREGTGVYGYTF,NA,TRBD1,TRBV10-3,TRBJ1-2
TGTGCCAGCAAGGGGACAGCCTCTGGAAACACCATATATTTT,CASKGTASGNTIYF,NA,TRBD1,TRBV7-9,TRBJ1-3
TGCGCCAGCACACTAGGTAGCAATCAGCCCCAGCATTTT,CASTLGSNQPQHF,NA,NA,TRBV10-2,TRBJ1-5
TGTGCCAGCTCACCTCGGGGGGGGTCAAGCCATCAGCCCCAGCATTTT,CASSPRGGSSHQPQHF,NA,NA,TRBV18,TRBJ1-5
TGTGCCAGCAGTTCGGAGGCAGGGGGCGTTTATGGCTACACCTTC,CASSSEAGGVYGYTF,NA,TRBD1,TRBV6-4,TRBJ1-2
TGTGCCAGTGGGACAGTAGAGACAGATACGCAGTATTTT,CASGTVETDTQYF,NA,TRBD1,TRBV28,TRBJ2-3
TGTGCCAGTAGTCCGACAGACAGGCAGACGAAAAAACTGTTTTTT,CASSPTDRQTKKLFF,NA,NA,TRBV19,TRBJ1-4
TGTGCCAGTTCCCAGACGAACGAGCAGTACTTC,CASSQTNEQYF,NA,NA,TRBV6-5,TRBJ2-7
TGTGCCAGCAGCTTCAAGGGGTACAATGAGCAGTTCTTC,CASSFKGYNEQFF,NA,NA,TRBV9,TRBJ2-1
TGTGCCAGCAGTCAGGGGTTGGAGACCCAGTACTTC,CASSQGLETQYF,NA,NA,TRBV6-5,TRBJ2-5
TGTGCCAGCAGAAGGACAGGGGTCTACGAGCAGTACTTC,CASRRTGVYEQYF,NA,TRBD1,TRBV2,TRBJ2-7
TGTGCCAGCAGCACCCCCGCCGCCACAGATACGCAGTATTTT,CASSTPAATDTQYF,NA,NA,TRBV9,TRBJ2-3
TGTGCCAGCCGCAGCCTTCTAGGTGGGACAGATACGCAGTATTTT,CASRSLLGGTDTQYF,NA,NA,TRBV2,TRBJ2-3
TGTGCCAGCAGGGGGACGTGGGACACTGAAGCTTTCTTT,CASRGTWDTEAFF,NA,NA,TRBV6-5,TRBJ1-1
TGTGCCAGCAGTGAACAGGGTTACCAGCCCCAGCATTTT,CASSEQGYQPQHF,NA,NA,TRBV2,TRBJ1-5
TGTGCCAGTAGTATTAGGGACCTAGCCAAAAACATTCAGTACTTC,CASSIRDLAKNIQYF,few,NA,TRBV19,TRBJ2-4
TGTGCCAGCAGCTCCTCCTTGGTCAGGGGAGACCAGCCCCAGCATTTT,CASSSSLVRGDQPQHF,once,NA,TRBV7-2,TRBJ1-5
TGCGCCAGCAGCACGACAACGAACACCGGGGAGCTGTTTTTT,CASSTTTNTGELFF,NA,NA,TRBV5-1,TRBJ2-2
TGTGCCAGCTCTGGACAGGGGGCAGACACCGGGGAGCTGTTTTTT,CASSGQGADTGELFF,NA,TRBD1,TRBV18,TRBJ2-2
TGTGCCAGCAGTGGGAATGAGGGAGAAAAACTGTTTTTT,CASSGNEGEKLFF,NA,NA,TRBV2,TRBJ1-4
TGTGCCAGTAGGAGGACGGGTCTTGTGGAAGGCTACACCTTC,CASRRTGLVEGYTF,NA,NA,TRBV19,TRBJ1-2
TGTGCCAGCAGTTACTCGGTCGGGAGGCCCTCGGACGAGCAGTACTTC,CASSYSVGRPSDEQYF,NA,TRBD2,TRBV6-6,TRBJ2-7
TGTGCCAGCAGCCTCAGGGGGAGCTCCTACAATGAGCAGTTCTTC,CASSLRGSSYNEQFF,NA,TRBD1,TRBV5-6,TRBJ2-1
TGTGCCAGCGGGCTAGCGGGAGCTCCCATCGGAAATGAGCAGTTCTTC,CASGLAGAPIGNEQFF,NA,TRBD2,TRBV25-1,TRBJ2-1
TGTGCCAGCAGTCCCCGGTCGGACTCCTACAATGAGCAGTTCTTC,CASSPRSDSYNEQFF,NA,NA,TRBV6-5,TRBJ2-1
TGTGCCAGCAGTGAATTGGTAGCGGGAGGCACAGATACGCAGTATTTT,CASSELVAGGTDTQYF,NA,TRBD2,TRBV2,TRBJ2-3
TGTGCCAGCAGCTTTGACAGGGGGCCTGGAAACACCATATATTTT,CASSFDRGPGNTIYF,NA,TRBD1,TRBV7-2,TRBJ1-3
TGCGCCAGCAGTGGAATTAGCGGGAGGGCCGGAACAGATACGCAGTATTTT,CASSGISGRAGTDTQYF,NA,TRBD2,TRBV10-2,TRBJ2-3
TGTGCCAGCAGTGTGGGGCCTGGGAGCAATCAGCCCCAGCATTTT,CASSVGPGSNQPQHF,once,NA,TRBV2,TRBJ1-5
TGTGCCAGCAGCTCCGGGCACTACGAGCAGTACTTC,CASSSGHYEQYF,NA,NA,TRBV5-6,TRBJ2-7
TGTGCCAGCAGCGTAAACAGGGAGGGAGGACTCTACGAGCAGTACTTC,CASSVNREGGLYEQYF,NA,NA,TRBV9,TRBJ2-7
TGTGCCAGCAGCGTAGCGGACAGGCTAAATTCACCCCTCCACTTT,CASSVADRLNSPLHF,NA,TRBD1,TRBV9,TRBJ1-6
TGTGCCAGCAGCCAAGGGACTAGCGGGAGGGCTAAAGATACGCAGTATTTT,CASSQGTSGRAKDTQYF,NA,TRBD2,TRBV4-2,TRBJ2-3
TGTGCCAGCAGCGCGACAGGGGCAGGAAACACCATATATTTT,CASSATGAGNTIYF,NA,TRBD1,TRBV5-5,TRBJ1-3
TGTGCCAGCAGCCAGACTAGCGGGCCTTACAATGAGCAGTTCTTC,CASSQTSGPYNEQFF,NA,TRBD2,TRBV9,TRBJ2-1
TGTGCCAGCAGCTCTCTAGCGGGAGGAGAGACCCAGTACTTC,CASSSLAGGETQYF,NA,TRBD2,TRBV7-2,TRBJ2-5
TGTGCCAGCTCACCTAATCAAGACAGTTCCAAAGCTTTCTTT,CASSPNQDSSKAFF,NA,NA,TRBV18,TRBJ1-1
TGTGCCTATAGCGGGGGATCCTACAATGAGCAGTTCTTC,CAYSGGSYNEQFF,NA,TRBD2,TRBV30,TRBJ2-1
TGTGCCAGCAGCCCAGGAGGTGTGGCTAGCGGGGGGTTCGAGACCCAGTACTTC,CASSPGGVASGGFETQYF,NA,TRBD2,TRBV5-4,TRBJ2-5
TGTGCCAGCATTGCTAGGGACAGGGGGAATGAAAAACTGTTTTTT,CASIARDRGNEKLFF,NA,TRBD1,TRBV2,TRBJ1-4
TGTGCCATCAGTGAGTCCCCGGGACTACTCGAGCAGTACTTC,CAISESPGLLEQYF,NA,TRBD2,TRBV10-3,TRBJ2-7
TGTGCCAGCAGCAAGGGCGGCAGGGCCCAAGAGACCCAGTACTTC,CASSKGGRAQETQYF,NA,NA,TRBV11-3,TRBJ2-5
TGTGCCAGCAGTCCGGACAGGGGGCGGGTATTGACCGGGGAGCTGTTTTTT,CASSPDRGRVLTGELFF,NA,TRBD1,TRBV27,TRBJ2-2
TGTGCCAGCAGTGAAGTTGACCCTAACTATGGCTACACCTTC,CASSEVDPNYGYTF,NA,NA,TRBV2,TRBJ1-2
TGTGCCAGCAGTAACAGGGGCGTGGAGACCCAGTACTTC,CASSNRGVETQYF,NA,TRBD1,TRBV6-6,TRBJ2-5
TGTGCCAGCAGTTTTAGTTCCGAGCAGTACTTC,CASSFSSEQYF,NA,NA,TRBV6-1,TRBJ2-7
TGCGCCAGCAGCCAAGATGTCGGCACCGGGGAGCTGTTTTTT,CASSQDVGTGELFF,NA,NA,TRBV4-1,TRBJ2-2
TGTGCCAGTAGTATAGAGGCGGGGCCGACCTACGAGCAGTACTTC,CASSIEAGPTYEQYF,NA,NA,TRBV19,TRBJ2-7